This TCR beta chain was retrieved from a study of quantifying T cell responses using KT2 cells. Study overall: RNA was reverse transcribed with TCR alpha and beta constant-region primers. Under optimum conditions, T4 ligation efficiency was estimated at more than 8.5%.

Each cDNA got a UMI-containing oligo ligated at its 3' end. First-round PCR used 4 cycles and beta primers RC1.1 and RC1.2 covering TRBC1 and TRBC2. Using its own MiXCR run on the UMI-ligation and nested PCR reads, TCRdb lists one record per CDR3 protein. The sample contains about 30,000 distinct CDR3 sequences, 7.3% of which appear only once. In regard to this clonotype: A much larger clone differs from this one at a single base, so this may be a read error.

Different KT2-to-PBMC ratios were created with a constant PBMC count. The receptor was isolated from a human donor. Specimen: PBMCs spiked with cells of the T cell clone KT2.

The DNA of the CDR3 is TGCAGTGCCAGTACCCGGGTCAGGGTTTACGAGCAGTACTTC. Its protein product is CSASTRVRVYEQYF. The V gene is TRBV20-1, the J gene TRBJ2-7; perhaps TRBD1 as D (5 bases). Germline-derived CDR1 and CDR2 are DFQATT and SNEGSKA (reference sequence). Trimming shortened V by 6 bases and J by 4 bases, and 19 bases separated the two germline ends. The CDR3 is made up of 14 amino acids.